This passage covers 28 T cell receptor beta chains from one sample sequenced in a study of blood T cell repertoires in COVID-19. Using immunoSEQ multiplex PCR, the repertoire was profiled, and TCRdb retains in-frame clones only, with some absent. The repertoire holds fewer than 65,000 clones, over 80% seen once, with approximately 6.6% in the top ten. Sequences were obtained from peripheral blood. Receptors originate from a woman aged 55 to 70 with active or convalescent COVID-19.

This clone was recorded only once. Here the CDR3 reads CATLTSGSYNEQFF. CDR3 nucleotide sequence: TGTGCCACCCTAACTAGTGGCTCCTACAATGAGCAGTTCTTC. The gene calls are TRBV28 and TRBJ2-1; maybe TRBD2 (5 bases). The CDR3 covers 14 residues. Trimming took off 10 bases at V and 0 bases at J, with 13 bases between the two ends. Germline assignment: CDR1 MDHEN and CDR2 SYDVKM.

This chain joins TRBV10-3 and TRBJ2-3; 11 positions agree with TRBD2. V lost 6 bases, J lost 4 bases, and 6 bases stayed unmatched. CDR3 length equals 15 residues. Germline CDR1 ENHRY, CDR2 SYGVKD. CDR3 loop: CAISLAGGPADTQYF. CDR3 nucleotide sequence: TGTGCCATCAGCTTAGCGGGAGGGCCCGCAGATACGCAGTATTTT.

This chain links TRBV6-2 or TRBV6-3 with TRBJ1-4; D is unclear. The germline gives CDR1 MNHEY, CDR2 SVGEGT. The CDR3 covers 12 residues. V dropped 6 bases and J dropped 4 bases, with 6 bases sitting between them. Written as DNA, the CDR3 is TGTGCCAGCAGCCGGAGTAATGAAAAACTGTTTTTT. This sequence encodes CASSRSNEKLFF.

The V and J genes are TRBV9 and TRBJ2-4, with D possibly TRBD2 on 6 matching bases. The CDR3 sequence is 16 residues long. The ends were cut back, 0 bases at V and 0 bases at J, with 10 bases in the middle. Looked up from germline, CDR1 is SGDLS and CDR2 is YYNGEE. In DNA form, the CDR3 reads TGTGCCAGCAGCGTAGTGCGGACTATAGCCAAAAACATTCAGTACTTC. Translating it yields CASSVVRTIAKNIQYF.

This clone was counted a few times. The chain combines TRBV3-1 (or the pseudogene TRBV3-2) with TRBJ1-6; 7 nucleotides line up with TRBD1. With 1 base clipped from V and 7 bases from J, the junction kept 4 bases outside the gene matches. Germline assignment: CDR1 LGHDT and CDR2 YNNKEL (reference sequence). The CDR3 has 15 residues. The CDR3 nucleotides are TGTGCCAGCAGCCAAGGAAGGGGGCCAAATTCACCCCTCCACTTT. Translating gives CASSQGRGPNSPLHF.

This chain connects TRBV6-1 to TRBJ2-1; D is perhaps TRBD2 (6 bases). V was cut by 3 bases and J by 0 bases, with 12 bases left in between. From germline, CDR1 is MNHNS and CDR2 SASEGT. CDR3 length equals 16 residues. The CDR3 DNA reads as TGTGCCAGCAGTGAGAGCGGAGGGAGCTCCTACAATGAGCAGTTCTTC. Translation: CASSESGGSSYNEQFF.

The chain combines TRBV10-3 with TRBJ2-7; D is perhaps TRBD1 (6 bases). V was cut by 2 bases and J by 6 bases, with 11 bases left in between. The CDR3 sequence is 13 residues long. CDR1 and CDR2 (germline): ENHRY, SYGVKD. CDR3: CAISEDRSSEQYF. The CDR3 DNA follows: TGTGCCATCAGTGAGGACAGGAGTTCCGAGCAGTACTTC.

This sequence joins TRBV2 and TRBJ2-1; D is undetermined. Trimming removed 7 bases at V and 0 bases at J, with 7 bases between. Germline CDR1 is SNHLY and CDR2 is FYNNEI. The CDR3 runs to 13 residues. In DNA form, the CDR3 reads TGTGCCAGCAAGGAGAGCTCCTACAATGAGCAGTTCTTC. Residues: CASKESSYNEQFF. Full variable domain (rest looked up from reference TRBV2 and TRBJ2-1): EPEVTQTPSHQVTQMGQEVILRCVPISNHLYFYWYRQILGQKVEFLVSFYNNEISEKSEIFDDQFSVERPDGSNFTLKIRSTKLEDSAMYFCASKESSYNEQFFGPGTRLTVL.

The rearrangement links TRBV28 to TRBJ1-5; possible D gene TRBD1, 6 bases. V was shortened by 1 base and J by 2 bases, with 9 bases between the two germline ends. This CDR3 is built from 15 residues. From germline, CDR1 is MDHEN and CDR2 SYDVKM. CDR3 DNA: TGTGCCAGCAGTTTATCCGCAGGGGGCAATCAGCCCCAGCATTTT. It encodes CASSLSAGGNQPQHF.

The chain employs TRBV3-1 (or the pseudogene TRBV3-2) and TRBJ1-6, with 7 bases fitting TRBD1. Germline lookup yields CDR1 LGHDT and CDR2 YNNKEL (reference sequence). The CDR3 extends over 13 amino acids. The J segment lost 11 bases and the V segment lost 1 base, leaving 2 bases of the junction unmatched. CDR3 DNA sequence: TGTGCCAGCAGCCAAGCAACAGGGGCACCCCTCCACTTT. It codes for CASSQATGAPLHF.

This clone was found a few times. The chain recombines TRBV19 with TRBJ2-1; 7 bases are a match to TRBD2. Per germline, CDR1 LNHDA and CDR2 SQIVND (reference sequence). V was pared by 2 bases and J by 0 bases, with 7 bases of the junction left unmatched. This CDR3 contains 17 residues. CDR3 sequence reads: CASSILGRGSSYNEQFF. CDR3 nucleotide sequence: TGTGCCAGTAGTATATTAGGGCGGGGGAGCTCCTACAATGAGCAGTTCTTC.

J is TRBJ1-5 and V is TRBV16, with TRBD1 as a possible D gene (6 bases). Germline V CDR1 and CDR2: KGHSY, FQNENV. The germline V and J ends were trimmed by 1 base and 7 bases, with 17 bases remaining between them. This CDR3 spans 16 amino acids. CDR3 residues: CASSQLVTGLIQPQHF. CDR3 nucleotide sequence: TGTGCCAGCAGCCAATTGGTGACAGGTCTGATCCAGCCCCAGCATTTT.

This rearrangement joins TRBV19 to TRBJ2-7, with 9 bases matching TRBD1. Germline V CDR1 and CDR2: LNHDA, SQIVND (reference sequence). This CDR3 is 15 amino acids long. The V and J ends lost 6 bases and 3 bases, in that order; junction bases with no gene match: 9. CDR3 nucleotides: TGTGCCAGTAGCCCTAAGCCGGGACAGGGCTACGAGCAGTACTTC. The encoded protein is CASSPKPGQGYEQYF.

V is TRBV28 and J is TRBJ1-1, with 8 bases lining up with TRBD1. This CDR3 is 16 amino acids long. Germline V CDR1 and CDR2: MDHEN, SYDVKM. Trimming took 5 bases from V and 7 from J; bases not matched to a gene: 15. The CDR3 region is CASSPGDRGPPFEAFF. The CDR3 DNA reads as TGTGCCAGCAGTCCAGGAGACAGGGGACCCCCTTTTGAAGCTTTCTTT.

The chain recombines TRBV28 with TRBJ2-4, with D tentatively TRBD2 (7 bases). CDR3 length equals 14 residues. Germline V CDR1 and CDR2: MDHEN, SYDVKM. Trimming cost V 4 bases and J 6 bases, with 13 bases left between them. The CDR3 here is CASSYRGAGNIQYF. The CDR3 bases are TGTGCCAGCAGTTATCGGGGGGCCGGAAACATTCAGTACTTC. The full variable domain, in which reference TRBV28 and TRBJ2-4 provide the parts outside the CDR3, is DVKVTQSSRYLVKRTGEKVFLECVQDMDHENMFWYRQDPGLGLRLIYFSYDVKMKEKGDIPEGYSVSREKKERFSLILESASTNQTSMYLCASSYRGAGNIQYFGAGTRLSVL.

The CDR3 sequence is CAISDPLMNTEAFF. The CDR3 region has the DNA TGTGCCATCAGTGATCCACTTATGAACACTGAAGCTTTCTTT. This chain uses TRBV10-3 with TRBJ1-1; D is uncertain. Between the trimmed V and J ends, which lost 3 bases and 0 bases, there was a span of 8 bases. This CDR3 has 14 amino acids. Germline CDR1 ENHRY, CDR2 SYGVKD.

The genes are TRBV5-1 and TRBJ2-3, with D maybe TRBD2 (6 bases). The V and J ends lost 4 bases and 1 base respectively, with 16 bases between them. The germline gives CDR1 SGHRS, CDR2 YFSETQ. The CDR3 has 16 amino acids. As DNA, the CDR3 is TGCGCCAGCAGCCCCTTTGGGCGGGGAGGCACAGATACGCAGTATTTT. It yields the protein CASSPFGRGGTDTQYF.

V usage is TRBV27 and J usage is TRBJ1-2, with 7 bases that match TRBD1. V shed 5 bases and J 1 base; nucleotides not matched to a gene: 7. Germline V CDR1 and CDR2: MNHEY, SMNVEV (reference sequence). The CDR3 is made up of 15 amino acids. The DNA for the CDR3 is TGTGCCAGCAGTCCGCTGGGACAGAATAACTATGGCTACACCTTC. As protein: CASSPLGQNNYGYTF.

The chain uses TRBV15 and TRBJ1-1, with D hard to call. Trimming pared 0 bases from V and 8 bases from J, leaving 13 bases between. The length of the CDR3 is 14 residues. The germline V gene has CDR1 LNHNV and CDR2 YYDKDF (reference sequence). The CDR3 DNA sequence: TGTGCCACCAGCAGAGATCGAGGAGCTAGCGAAGCTTTCTTT. Encoded protein: CATSRDRGASEAFF.

J is TRBJ2-2 and V is TRBV9; D uncertain. The CDR3 sequence is 13 residues long. Trimming took off 0 bases at V and 7 bases at J, with 7 bases between the two ends. Germline loops: CDR1 SGDLS, CDR2 YYNGEE. As DNA, the CDR3 is TGTGCCAGCAGCGTAGTAGCTGACGGGGAGCTGTTTTTT. Amino acids: CASSVVADGELFF.

The genes are TRBV2 and TRBJ2-4; D might be TRBD2 (6 bases). The V gene lost 7 bases and the J gene lost 2 bases, with 12 bases spanning the gap. CDR1 is SNHLY and CDR2 is FYNNEI in the germline V gene. The CDR3 covers 14 residues. CDR3 bases: TGTGCCAGCAAGGCGGGGATAACCAAAAACATTCAGTACTTC. Residues: CASKAGITKNIQYF.

The chain recombines TRBV30 with TRBJ2-7, with D tentatively TRBD2 (6 bases). Germline CDR1 GTSNPN, CDR2 SVGIG (reference sequence). V lost 2 bases and J 6 bases, leaving 8 bases between the germline ends. CDR3 length equals 11 residues. The CDR3 DNA reads as TGTGCCTGGAGTATAGCGGTCGAGCAGTACTTC. This encodes CAWSIAVEQYF. The variable domain in full, completed from reference TRBV30 and TRBJ2-7, reads SQTIHQWPATLVQPVGSPLSLECTVEGTSNPNLYWYRQAAGRGLQLLFYSVGIGQISSEVPQNLSASRPQDRQFILSSKKLLLSDSGFYLCAWSIAVEQYFGPGTRLTVT.

The CDR3 protein is CSAYRAFTEAFF. CDR3 in DNA: TGCAGCGCTTACAGGGCTTTTACTGAAGCTTTCTTT. The genes are TRBV29-1 and TRBJ1-1, with D possibly being TRBD1 (6 bases). With 7 bases removed from V and 5 bases from J, the gap between germline ends came to 14 bases. CDR3 length equals 12 residues. CDR1 and CDR2 from the germline V gene are SQVTM and ANQGSEA.

The chain employs TRBV14 and TRBJ1-2; D may be TRBD1 (6 bases). Trimming removed 1 base at V and 4 bases at J, with 16 bases between. The CDR3 runs to 16 residues. Germline V gene data show CDR1 as SGHDN and CDR2 as FVKESK. The CDR3, as DNA: TGTGCCAGCAGCCAAGCCCGACAGGCCCCGATCTATGGCTACACCTTC. Translation gives CASSQARQAPIYGYTF.

The CDR3 spells CASSPQGLVDEQFF. The CDR3 coding sequence is TGTGCCAGCAGTCCCCAGGGACTAGTGGATGAGCAGTTCTTC. The chain has TRBV2 and TRBJ2-1; TRBD2 aligns across 8 bases. Trimming took 5 bases from V and 8 from J; bases not matched to a gene: 8. Per germline, CDR1 SNHLY and CDR2 FYNNEI. This CDR3 is 14 amino acids long. The variable domain in full, with the rest retrieved from reference TRBV2 and TRBJ2-1, is EPEVTQTPSHQVTQMGQEVILRCVPISNHLYFYWYRQILGQKVEFLVSFYNNEISEKSEIFDDQFSVERPDGSNFTLKIRSTKLEDSAMYFCASSPQGLVDEQFFGPGTRLTVL.

V and J are TRBV11-2 and TRBJ2-7; a possible D gene is TRBD2 (6 bases). This CDR3 has 14 residues. Germline-derived CDR1 and CDR2 are SGHAT and FQNNGV. Trimming cost V 5 bases and J 2 bases, with 13 bases left between them. In DNA, the CDR3 is TGTGCCAGCAGCCAGACGGGAGACACCTACGAGCAGTACTTC. Its translation is CASSQTGDTYEQYF.

This clone has a handful of counts. The chain has TRBV28 and TRBJ1-1; 7 bases agree with TRBD1. This CDR3 is built from 13 residues. In germline, CDR1 is MDHEN, CDR2 SYDVKM. With 5 bases clipped from V and 4 bases from J, the junction kept 4 bases outside the gene matches. Here the CDR3 DNA reads TGTGCCAGCAGTGCAGGGGGTTTCACTGAAGCTTTCTTT. Translating it yields CASSAGGFTEAFF.

J is TRBJ2-5 and V is TRBV9; TRBD1 might be the D (6 bases). Trimming removed 3 bases from V and 4 bases from J, with 13 bases in between. In germline, CDR1 is SGDLS, CDR2 YYNGEE. This CDR3 has 14 residues. The chain's CDR3 is CASSATTGIETQYF. DNA of the CDR3: TGTGCCAGCAGCGCAACTACAGGGATAGAGACCCAGTACTTC.